These 7 T cell receptor beta chains came from one sample sequenced in a study of identical twins. In TCRdb, the 5' RACE reads were re-called with MiXCR into one record per CDR3 protein. There are about 340,000 distinct CDR3 sequences in the sample; about 9% occur only once, and approximately 8.9% lies in the top ten. The sequencing input was naive T cells sorted from blood. The receptors here all came from a woman aged 45-65 years in good health.

This clonotype showed up just a few times. The chain couples TRBV20-1 to TRBJ2-3, with 11 bases aligning to TRBD2. This CDR3 contains 14 residues. Trimming at V came to 8 bases and at J to 5 bases, leaving 9 bases not matched to a gene. Germline CDR1 is DFQATT and CDR2 is SNEGSKA (reference sequence). CDR3 amino acids: CSSIAGGPGDTQYF. CDR3 coding DNA: TGCAGTTCAATAGCGGGAGGGCCCGGAGATACGCAGTATTTT.

The chain is built from TRBV29-1 and TRBJ1-1, with TRBD1 matching 9 bases. CDR3 length equals 12 residues. CDR1 SQVTM and CDR2 ANQGSEA come from the germline V gene. V lost 7 bases, J lost 4 bases, and 4 bases stayed unmatched. The CDR3 sequence: CSADRGLTEAFF. CDR3 DNA: TGCAGCGCGGACAGGGGACTCACTGAAGCTTTCTTT.

In the case of this clonotype: A much larger clonotype is one base distant, so this may be a read error. The V gene is TRBV5-1, the J gene TRBJ2-1; unclear D gene. Per the germline V gene, CDR1 is SGHRS and CDR2 is YFSETQ. The CDR3 length is 15 residues. As DNA, the CDR3 is TGCCCCAGCAGCTCAAACAGCCCGGCTTACAATGAGCAGTTCTTC. This encodes CPSSSNSPAYNEQFF.

The CDR3 bases are TGCAGTGCTAGAGCCCCAGTCACCGGGGAGCTGTTTTTT. Translated, it gives CSARAPVTGELFF. The chain carries TRBV20-1 and TRBJ2-2, with D hard to call. The CDR3 extends over 13 amino acids. CDR1 and CDR2 (germline): DFQATT, SNEGSKA (reference sequence). V gave up 1 base and J gave up 4 bases, with 7 bases separating them.

Many counts were recorded for this clonotype. The chain combines TRBV5-1 with TRBJ1-1; the match to TRBD1 covers 9 bases. Germline CDR1 SGHRS, CDR2 YFSETQ. Trimming at V came to 4 bases and at J to 13 bases, leaving 11 bases not matched to a gene. This CDR3 region has 13 residues. The chain's CDR3 is CASSPGQGNELFF. For the CDR3, the DNA is TGCGCCAGCAGCCCGGGACAGGGTAACGAGCTTTTCTTT.

This clonotype was detected ten times or more. This sequence joins TRBV4-1 and TRBJ1-5; D possibly corresponds to TRBD1 (6 bases). The germline V and J ends were trimmed by 1 base and 4 bases, with 11 bases remaining between them. The germline gives CDR1 MGHRA, CDR2 YSYEKL. The CDR3 totals 15 residues. The CDR3 sequence is CASSQGQGLNQPQHF. CDR3 DNA: TGCGCCAGCAGCCAAGGGCAGGGGCTTAATCAGCCCCAGCATTTT.

In its sample, this clonotype was seen once. This chain joins TRBV7-9 and TRBJ2-5; tentative D call: TRBD2 (5 bases). Germline V gene lookup returns CDR1 SEHNR and CDR2 FQNEAQ (reference sequence). The CDR3 runs to 14 residues. V gave up 4 bases and J gave up 1 base, with 10 bases separating them. CDR3 loop: CASSYTRVQETQYF. The CDR3 DNA is TGTGCCAGCAGCTACACGAGGGTCCAAGAGACCCAGTACTTC. The full variable domain, rest sourced from reference TRBV7-9 and TRBJ2-5, is DTGVSQNPRHKITKRGQNVTFRCDPISEHNRLYWYRQTLGQGPEFLTYFQNEAQLEKSRLLSDRFSAERPKGSFSTLEIQRTEQGDSAMYLCASSYTRVQETQYFGPGTRLLVL.